These 22 T cell receptor beta chains share one sample of origin, sequenced in a study of a mutant IDH1 vaccine in newly diagnosed glioma. TCRdb keeps only in-frame clones here, not all; method: immunoSEQ multiplex PCR. Of roughly 29,000 clones in the sample, roughly 80% were seen once. The antigens these receptors bind are not known. The sample's time point: week 23, last vaccination. Topical imiquimod was applied with each vaccine dose, which held 300 ug of mutant IDH1 20-mer peptide. The source was PBMCs, collected from a glioma patient whose treatment included an IDH1 peptide vaccine. The receptors derive from a woman aged 18 to 35 with glioma.

The J gene is TRBJ2-3, the V gene TRBV19, with TRBD2 identical over 8 bases. The CDR3 length is 18 residues. Germline values: CDR1 LNHDA, CDR2 SQIVND (reference sequence). The V and J ends lost 0 bases and 4 bases, in that order; junction bases with no gene match: 12. The CDR3 nucleotides read TGTGCCAGTAGTATAGATTCTCTCTCGGGGGGGCAAGCAGATACGCAGTATTTT. It is translated as CASSIDSLSGGQADTQYF. The entire variable domain, with the rest obtained from reference TRBV19 and TRBJ2-3, is as follows: DGGITQSPKYLFRKEGQNVTLSCEQNLNHDAMYWYRQDPGQGLRLIYYSQIVNDFQKGDIAEGYSVSREKKESFPLTVTSAQKNPTAFYLCASSIDSLSGGQADTQYFGPGTRLTVL.

This clone appeared a single time. The chain links TRBV30 to TRBJ2-1; D may be TRBD1 or TRBD2 (5 bases each). The CDR3 totals 14 residues. Per the germline V gene, CDR1 is GTSNPN and CDR2 is SVGIG (reference sequence). The ends were cut back, 1 base at V and 2 bases at J, with 9 bases in the middle. CDR3 protein: CAWSEPGPYNEQFF. The CDR3 coding sequence is TGTGCCTGGAGTGAGCCGGGACCCTACAATGAGCAGTTCTTC.

The chain links TRBV7-6 to TRBJ1-2; TRBD1 matches 7 bases. V lost 1 base and J lost 6; bases outside the gene matches: 2. Germline CDR1 is SGHVS and CDR2 is FNYEAQ. This CDR3 has 13 residues. Here the CDR3 reads CASSLEGADGYTF. The DNA of the CDR3 is TGTGCCAGCAGCTTAGAGGGGGCTGATGGCTACACCTTC.

The chain combines TRBV28 with TRBJ2-5; the D gene is possibly TRBD1 (6 bases). The V and J ends lost 2 bases and 5 bases respectively, with 21 bases between them. The CDR3 has 17 amino acids. Germline lookup yields CDR1 MDHEN and CDR2 SYDVKM. CDR3 in amino acids: CASSLQGPNQGKETQYF. Here the CDR3 DNA reads TGTGCCAGCAGTTTACAGGGGCCTAATCAAGGGAAGGAGACCCAGTACTTC.

This clone was observed a handful of times. V gene TRBV4-2 combines with J gene TRBJ2-5, with 8 bases aligning to TRBD2. The V segment lost 1 base and the J segment 5 bases; nucleotides outside the gene matches: 9. This CDR3 comprises 16 residues. Germline V gene data show CDR1 as LGHNA and CDR2 as YNFKEQ. Written as DNA, the CDR3 is TGTGCCAGCAGCCAAGGAAAGAGCGGGGGAGTGGAGACCCAGTACTTC. Protein sequence: CASSQGKSGGVETQYF.

The chain links TRBV5-1 to TRBJ1-2, with D perhaps TRBD1 (5 bases). The ends were cut back, 0 bases at V and 4 bases at J, with 13 bases in the middle. Per the germline V gene, CDR1 is SGHRS and CDR2 is YFSETQ. CDR3 size: 15 residues. The CDR3 loop is CASSLEHWGFYGYTF. In DNA form, the CDR3 reads TGCGCCAGCAGCTTGGAGCACTGGGGGTTCTATGGCTACACCTTC. The full variable domain, with the rest looked up from reference TRBV5-1 and TRBJ1-2, is KAGVTQTPRYLIKTRGQQVTLSCSPISGHRSVSWYQQTPGQGLQFLFEYFSETQRNKGNFPGRFSGRQFSNSRSEMNVSTLELGDSALYLCASSLEHWGFYGYTFGSGTRLTVV.

The chain carries TRBV15 and TRBJ2-3; 9 bases align to TRBD1. CDR3 length: 15 residues. V was clipped by 5 bases and J by 0 bases; unmatched bases: 3. In germline, CDR1 is LNHNV, CDR2 YYDKDF (reference sequence). The CDR3 loop reads CATSGTGTSTDTQYF. CDR3 bases: TGTGCCACCAGCGGGACAGGGACTAGCACAGATACGCAGTATTTT. The full variable domain, with the rest looked up from reference TRBV15 and TRBJ2-3, is DAMVIQNPRYQVTQFGKPVTLSCSQTLNHNVMYWYQQKSSQAPKLLFHYYDKDFNNEADTPDNFQSRRPNTSFCFLDIRSPGLGDTAMYLCATSGTGTSTDTQYFGPGTRLTVL.

The chain carries TRBV7-9 and TRBJ2-7; no reliable D call. V dropped 7 bases and J dropped 2 bases, with 15 bases sitting between them. Germline-derived CDR1 and CDR2 are SEHNR and FQNEAQ (reference sequence). The CDR3 is 14 amino acids. The CDR3 bases are TGTGCCAGCATCTTCGACACGAATCCCTACGAGCAGTACTTC. This translates into CASIFDTNPYEQYF.

This clone showed up just once. V and J are TRBV19 and TRBJ2-1; possible D gene TRBD1, 5 bases. This CDR3 contains 13 residues. Germline values: CDR1 LNHDA, CDR2 SQIVND (reference sequence). The V end lost 5 bases, the J end lost 4 bases, and 9 bases lay between the germline ends. The CDR3 DNA follows: TGTGCCAGTAGTCGACAGCGATACAATGAGCAGTTCTTC. Its translation is CASSRQRYNEQFF.

The chain combines TRBV29-1 with TRBJ1-1; D not certain. V was cut by 5 bases and J by 4 bases, with 11 bases left in between. CDR1 SQVTM and CDR2 ANQGSEA come from the germline V gene. This CDR3 contains 12 residues. This CDR3 is CSVRWAATEAFF. The DNA for the CDR3 is TGCAGCGTTAGATGGGCTGCCACTGAAGCTTTCTTT.

The V gene is TRBV9, the J gene TRBJ2-7; D perhaps matches TRBD1 (6 bases). V was clipped by 3 bases and J by 5 bases, with 18 bases between them. The CDR3 is 15 residues long. The germline V gene encodes CDR1 SGDLS and CDR2 YYNGEE. The CDR3, as DNA: TGTGCCAGCAGCGACAAAGGGGGTTGGGTGGACGAGCAGTACTTC. Its translation: CASSDKGGWVDEQYF.

The rearrangement links TRBV2 to TRBJ1-2; D perhaps matches TRBD1 (6 bases). Germline values: CDR1 SNHLY, CDR2 FYNNEI. Trimming pared 6 bases from V and 6 bases from J, leaving 20 bases between. The CDR3 runs to 15 residues. CDR3 region: CASSITFGGGDGYTF. The DNA of the CDR3 is TGTGCCAGCAGCATCACTTTTGGGGGCGGTGATGGCTACACCTTC.

This sequence joins TRBV29-1 and TRBJ1-2; D is perhaps TRBD1 (5 bases). CDR3 length: 16 amino acids. CDR1 and CDR2 from the germline V gene are SQVTM and ANQGSEA. V was pared by 5 bases and J by 3 bases, with 22 bases between. The CDR3 DNA reads TGCAGCGTTCGCGGAGTATTGGACACCGACTACTATGGCTACACCTTC. This sequence encodes CSVRGVLDTDYYGYTF.

This chain uses TRBV2 with TRBJ2-7; a possible D gene is TRBD1 (6 bases). CDR1 is SNHLY, CDR2 FYNNEI, per germline. CDR3 length: 11 residues. Deletions cut 6 bases from V and 5 bases from J, with 8 bases between. The CDR3 DNA follows: TGTGCCAGCAGACAGGGCAACGAGCAGTACTTC. Translated: CASRQGNEQYF.

This clone has only one observation. The chain links TRBV6-1 to TRBJ1-2; D gene uncertain. This CDR3 has 12 amino acids. With 8 bases removed from V and 3 bases from J, the gap between germline ends came to 10 bases. The germline CDR1 and CDR2 sequences are MNHNS and SASEGT. In DNA form, the CDR3 reads TGTGCCAGCCAGGAGGGAGACTATGGCTACACCTTC. Translated: CASQEGDYGYTF.

The chain recombines TRBV5-5 with TRBJ2-7, with TRBD2 matching 7 bases. Germline V CDR1 and CDR2: SGHKS, YYEKEE (reference sequence). The CDR3 spans 15 residues. The V and J ends lost 1 base and 2 bases, in that order; junction bases with no gene match: 6. The CDR3 protein is CASSLIAGATYEQYF. CDR3 in DNA: TGTGCCAGCAGCTTGATCGCGGGAGCAACCTACGAGCAGTACTTC.

CDR3 amino acids: CASSISGGSNQPQHF. The CDR3 DNA reads as TGTGCCAGTAGTATATCGGGCGGTAGCAATCAGCCCCAGCATTTT. The chain combines TRBV19 with TRBJ1-5; D is undetermined. V gave up 2 bases and J gave up 0 bases, with 8 bases separating them. This CDR3 contains 15 residues. The germline V gene has CDR1 LNHDA and CDR2 SQIVND (reference sequence). Full variable domain (outside the CDR3, taken from reference TRBV19 and TRBJ1-5): DGGITQSPKYLFRKEGQNVTLSCEQNLNHDAMYWYRQDPGQGLRLIYYSQIVNDFQKGDIAEGYSVSREKKESFPLTVTSAQKNPTAFYLCASSISGGSNQPQHFGDGTRLSIL.

The rearrangement links TRBV6-6 to TRBJ1-1; D not certain. Per germline, CDR1 MNHNY and CDR2 SVGAGI (reference sequence). This CDR3 region has 15 residues. With 0 bases removed from V and 0 bases from J, the gap between germline ends came to 8 bases. CDR3 residues: CASSYSFTVNTEAFF. CDR3 bases: TGTGCCAGCAGTTACTCGTTTACGGTGAACACTGAAGCTTTCTTT.

This chain links TRBV19 with TRBJ1-4, with 7 positions matching TRBD1. V lost 4 bases to trimming and J lost 4 bases; unmatched junction nucleotides: 3. The germline gives CDR1 LNHDA, CDR2 SQIVND (reference sequence). The CDR3 loop spans 14 amino acids. CDR3 in DNA: TGTGCCAGTAGTAACAGGGGACTTAATGAAAAACTGTTTTTT. Translating it yields CASSNRGLNEKLFF.

The rearrangement uses TRBV4-1 and TRBJ2-5; no clear D gene. Germline CDR1 MGHRA, CDR2 YSYEKL. V was shortened by 4 bases and J by 1 base, with 13 bases between the two germline ends. This CDR3 region has 15 residues. The CDR3 region has the DNA TGCGCCAGCAGCCCCATCGGCAGGCTCCAAGAGACCCAGTACTTC. Amino acids: CASSPIGRLQETQYF.

The chain couples TRBV7-8 to TRBJ2-7; D perhaps matches TRBD1 (5 bases). Trimming removed 2 bases at V and 6 bases at J, with 8 bases between. Germline CDR1 reads SGHVS; CDR2 reads FQNEAQ. The CDR3 runs 12 residues. CDR3 nucleotides: TGTGCCAGCAGCTTATGGGGCGGCGAGCAGTACTTC. The encoded protein is CASSLWGGEQYF.

The V gene is TRBV10-1, the J gene TRBJ2-7; D might be TRBD1 (5 bases). This CDR3 contains 17 residues. Trimming removed 3 bases from V and 0 bases from J, with 18 bases in between. Germline CDR1 is WNHNN and CDR2 is SYGVQD (reference sequence). The CDR3 protein is CASSDVLTVRHSYEQYF. In nucleotides, the CDR3 is TGCGCCAGCAGTGACGTTTTGACAGTCCGACACTCCTACGAGCAGTACTTC.